The rows below give T cell receptor beta chains drawn from one sample of a study of metastatic and nonmetastatic thyroid tumors. Using MiXCR, TCRdb re-called clones from the PCR reads. The sample has about 20,000 clones; around 30% are singletons. Sequencing input: tumor tissue. These receptors were taken from a male donor with papillary thyroid cancer or a benign thyroid nodule (not recorded which). Some clones in this sample may be carry-over from other donors' samples. The CDR3 runs from the conserved cysteine through the conserved F or W. Fields, in order: clone size, D gene, J gene, V gene, CDR3 protein, CDR3 DNA. The D gene is left open where the match is weak. Not all rows give a size; the values are once, few, many and, for expanded clones, a class.

clone size: many
D gene: TRBD2
J gene: TRBJ2-1
V gene: TRBV11-2
CDR3 protein: CASSLAAGGYNEQFF
CDR3 DNA: TGTGCCAGCAGCTTAGCCGCGGGAGGTTACAATGAGCAGTTCTTC

clone size: NA
D gene: NA
J gene: TRBJ2-7
V gene: TRBV4-2
CDR3 protein: CASSQDLDSSYEQYF
CDR3 DNA: TGTGCCAGCAGCCAAGATCTGGACAGCTCCTACGAGCAGTACTTC

clone size: once
D gene: TRBD1
J gene: TRBJ1-2
V gene: TRBV30
CDR3 protein: CAWTGDRGNYGYTF
CDR3 DNA: TGTGCCTGGACTGGGGACAGGGGTAACTATGGCTACACCTTC

clone size: many
D gene: TRBD1
J gene: TRBJ1-6
V gene: TRBV3-1
CDR3 protein: CASRRQGNNSPLHF
CDR3 DNA: TGTGCCAGCAGACGACAGGGAAATAATTCACCCCTCCACTTT

clone size: NA
D gene: NA
J gene: TRBJ2-3
V gene: TRBV9
CDR3 protein: CASIVVEGDETQYF
CDR3 DNA: TGTGCCAGCATCGTAGTAGAGGGGGACGAAACTCAGTATTTT

clone size: NA
D gene: NA
J gene: TRBJ2-5
V gene: TRBV20-1
CDR3 protein: CRPRGPGEVETQYF
CDR3 DNA: TGCCGTCCTAGAGGGCCCGGGGAGGTAGAGACCCAGTACTTC

clone size: many
D gene: NA
J gene: TRBJ1-2
V gene: TRBV9
CDR3 protein: CASSVGTNHGYTF
CDR3 DNA: TGTGCCAGCAGCGTTGGGACAAACCATGGCTACACCTTC

clone size: NA
D gene: NA
J gene: TRBJ2-7
V gene: TRBV7-8
CDR3 protein: CASSLEGAGRYEQYF
CDR3 DNA: TGTGCCAGCAGCTTAGAGGGAGCAGGGAGGTACGAGCAGTACTTC

clone size: medium-sized
D gene: NA
J gene: TRBJ1-6
V gene: TRBV20-1
CDR3 protein: CSARDPGANSPLHF
CDR3 DNA: TGCAGTGCTAGAGATCCAGGGGCCAATTCACCCCTCCACTTT

clone size: NA
D gene: TRBD1
J gene: TRBJ1-6
V gene: TRBV18
CDR3 protein: CASSLPGGNNSPLHF
CDR3 DNA: TGTGCCAGCTCACTACCAGGGGGCAATAATTCACCCCTCCACTTT

clone size: few
D gene: TRBD2
J gene: TRBJ2-2
V gene: TRBV20-1
CDR3 protein: CGLADPTGELFF
CDR3 DNA: TGCGGACTAGCGGACCCCACCGGGGAGCTGTTTTTT

clone size: few
D gene: TRBD2
J gene: TRBJ2-3
V gene: TRBV6-4
CDR3 protein: CASSGLAGGTDTQYF
CDR3 DNA: TGTGCCAGCAGTGGCTTAGCGGGAGGCACAGATACGCAGTATTTT